This note documents a single T cell receptor (beta chain) sequence. As yet, its antigen is unknown. The source of the sample is a study of T-cell memory formation after mild COVID-19. Study-wide results and limits: Among clones contracting day 15 to 85, CD4/CD8 was balanced, whereas later expanders leaned CD4+. Some clones that responded were present in memory (sampled pre-infection), which suggests cross-reactive memory joined.

Constant-segment-primed 5'RACE gave TCR alpha and TCR beta cDNA libraries with sample barcodes and UMIs. Each CDR3 protein gets one entry after TCRdb re-called the 5' RACE reads with MiXCR. The sample consists of some 290,000 distinct CDR3 sequences, roughly 17% of them appearing once. This TCR was recovered from a man between 18 and 35 years old who had mild COVID-19 (a few samples of this study predate the infection). Cell type and time point are not known. The sequenced sample consisted of PBMCs or a T cell subset sorted from them (not recorded which).

The CDR3 nucleotides read TGTGCCAGCACAAACCGGGACAGAGCCAATTCACCCCTCCACTTT. Protein: CASTNRDRANSPLHF. The rearrangement links TRBV12-3 or TRBV12-4 to TRBJ1-6, with TRBD1 matching over 7 bases. The CDR3 loop spans 15 amino acids. V was clipped by 7 bases and J by 7 bases; unmatched bases: 10.